This T cell receptor (beta chain) was obtained from a study of post-analysis software for immune sequencing data. Whole-study context: Recorded disease courses covered relapsing-remitting, secondary progressive and progressive-relapsing multiple sclerosis. Some patients had no subtype annotation.

There are a few counts of this clonotype. The antigen is not known. Study findings and constraints: Among multiple sclerosis patients, normalized Chao1 diversity was significantly below that of controls. Those samples that were prepared in the same batch co-clustered strongly by F measure.

The authors incorporated unique molecular identifiers into the TCR beta cDNA libraries. From approximately 0.95 to 9.8 million T cells, 550,000 or so cDNA molecules were obtained. From the PCR reads, TCRdb called clonotypes with MiXCR, one entry per CDR3 protein. This table holds fewer than 900,000 distinct CDR3 sequences, roughly 50% found once. This clonotype was sampled from a girl between 5 and 17 years old with multiple sclerosis. The sequencing input was blood.

The CDR3 region has the DNA TGTGCCAGCAGCTTAGAGCTTTTGTCGGGACTAGCGGGACAAATCACAGATACGCAGTATTTT. Its translation: CASSLELLSGLAGQITDTQYF. V gene TRBV11-1 combines with J gene TRBJ2-3, with TRBD2 matching over 13 bases. Germline CDR1 and CDR2: SGHAT and FQDESV (reference sequence). Trimming cost V 1 base and J 2 bases; bases outside gene matches: 15. This CDR3 is built from 21 residues.